This is a list of T cell receptor beta chains from one sample in a study of blood T cell repertoires in COVID-19. Clones were sequenced by immunoSEQ multiplex PCR, and TCRdb holds only the in-frame ones, with some missing. The sample contains around 68,000 clones, roughly three quarters of which appear only once. Material for sequencing was peripheral blood. These TCRs come from a woman aged 45-65 years with acute or convalescent COVID-19. CDR3s include the opening cysteine and the closing phenylalanine or tryptophan. The order of the fields is D gene, CDR3 length, J gene, V gene, clone size, CDR3 DNA, CDR3 protein. A D gene is named only where the DNA matches it firmly. Clone size is shown for a subset of rows, as once, few, many or a class of expanded clone.

- 15 TRBJ1-2 TRBV28 - TGTGCCAGCAGTTTAAACCCACAGGGAGGGTATGGCTACACCTTC CASSLNPQGGYGYTF
- 15 TRBJ1-1 TRBV7-6 once TGTGCCAGCAGCTTAGCTGTCAGGGGATACACTGAAGCTTTCTTT CASSLAVRGYTEAFF
TRBD1 14 TRBJ2-7 TRBV18 - TGTGCCAGCTCTCCCGGGACAGGATCCTACGAGCAGTACTTC CASSPGTGSYEQYF
- 12 TRBJ2-7 TRBV2 few TGTGCCAGCAGTAGTCAGGGTTACGAGCAGTACTTC CASSSQGYEQYF
- 12 TRBJ1-5 TRBV30 - TGTGCCTGGAGTGTACTCAATCAGCCCCAGCATTTT CAWSVLNQPQHF
- 13 TRBJ1-1 TRBV2 - TGTGCCAATAGGATCAGGGGGAACACTGAAGCTTTCTTT CANRIRGNTEAFF
- 14 TRBJ2-2 TRBV4-3 - TGCGCCAGCAGCCAAGATGTCCGTACCGGGGAGCTGTTTTTT CASSQDVRTGELFF
TRBD2 16 TRBJ2-2 TRBV28 - TGTGCCAGCAGTCCCACTAGCGGGAGGGCCTTCGGGGAGCTGTTTTTT CASSPTSGRAFGELFF
TRBD1 15 TRBJ1-5 TRBV19 - TGTGCCAGTAGCTCGACAGGGGGTAAGGATCAGCCCCAGCATTTT CASSSTGGKDQPQHF
- 15 TRBJ1-3 TRBV18 - TGTGCCAGCTCACCGAACGGGGGATCTGGAAACACCATATATTTT CASSPNGGSGNTIYF
TRBD2 15 TRBJ2-2 TRBV3-1/TRBV3-2 few TGTGCCAGCAGCCAAAGCGGGAGGAACACCGGGGAGCTGTTTTTT CASSQSGRNTGELFF
- 16 TRBJ2-1 TRBV27 - TGTGCCAGCAGTCCCTCCCCGCGGGGTGCCTACAATGAGCAGTTCTTC CASSPSPRGAYNEQFF
TRBD1 18 TRBJ2-1 TRBV6-2/TRBV6-3 - TGTGCCAGCAGTTACTCCGGGACAGGGGCATTCTCCTACAATGAGCAGTTCTTC CASSYSGTGAFSYNEQFF
- 13 TRBJ1-3 TRBV6-1 - TGTGCCAGCAGTGAGACAGTAGGAAACACCATATATTTT CASSETVGNTIYF
TRBD2 16 TRBJ2-1 TRBV27 - TGTGCCAGCAGTTTCGTCGCGGGAGGGTTCCTCAATGAGCAGTTCTTC CASSFVAGGFLNEQFF
TRBD2 19 TRBJ2-7 TRBV7-9 - TGTGCCAGCAGCTCGTCAACCCTAGCGGGAGCTCATAAATTCTACGAGCAGTACTTC CASSSSTLAGAHKFYEQYF
TRBD1 13 TRBJ1-2 TRBV12-3/TRBV12-4 - TGTGCCAGCAGTTCCGGGACAGGGAGTGGCTACACCTTC CASSSGTGSGYTF
TRBD1 12 TRBJ1-1 TRBV28 - TGTGCCAGCACCATAGGGGGCAAAGAAGCTTTCTTT CASTIGGKEAFF
TRBD2 16 TRBJ2-7 TRBV19 few TGTGCCAGTTCAAGCGGACATAGCGGGGGTACCTACGAGCAGTACTTC CASSSGHSGGTYEQYF
- 13 TRBJ2-1 TRBV4-2 - TGTGCCAGCAGCCAAGTTTTCCCGGGAGAGCAGTTCTTC CASSQVFPGEQFF
- 19 TRBJ1-3 TRBV19 - TGTGCCAGTAGTAGCAAGGCAGCGTCGGGGTTCGTTTCTGGAAACACCATATATTTT CASSSKAASGFVSGNTIYF
- 13 TRBJ1-6 TRBV5-1 - TGCGCCAGCAGCCAGGCGGGGAATTCACCCCTCCACTTT CASSQAGNSPLHF
- 16 TRBJ2-6 TRBV19 once TGTGCCAGTAGTGGGGCAATGGGCTCTGGGGCCAACGTCCTGACTTTC CASSGAMGSGANVLTF
- 16 TRBJ2-7 TRBV4-3 - TGCGCCAGCAGCCAAGAGTTTACAGGGCAGGGCTACGAGCAGTACTTC CASSQEFTGQGYEQYF
- 16 TRBJ2-1 TRBV3-1/TRBV3-2 once TGTGCCAGCAGCCAAGATAAGGAGGGACCATACAATGAGCAGTTCTTC CASSQDKEGPYNEQFF
- 12 TRBJ1-1 TRBV7-2 - TGTGCCAGCAGCTTAATCGGGTTGGAAGCTTTCTTT CASSLIGLEAFF
TRBD2 14 TRBJ2-5 TRBV2 once TGTGCCAGCAGTGATCCGTCCGGCGGGGGGACCCAGTACTTC CASSDPSGGGTQYF
TRBD1 12 TRBJ1-2 TRBV12-3/TRBV12-4 once TGTGCCAGCAGTCTATCGGGGACAGGGGACACCTTC CASSLSGTGDTF
TRBD2 16 TRBJ2-7 TRBV27 - TGTGCCAGCAGTTTAGTTCCAGCGGGATTACCTTACGAGCAGTACTTC CASSLVPAGLPYEQYF
- 14 TRBJ1-4 TRBV6-5 - TGTGCCAGCAGTTACGGAGGGCGGAATGAAAAACTGTTTTTT CASSYGGRNEKLFF
TRBD1 14 TRBJ1-2 TRBV6-1 - TGTGCCAGCAGTGAAGAGGCAGGGGGTTGGGGCTACACCTTC CASSEEAGGWGYTF
- 14 TRBJ1-2 TRBV9 - TGTGCCAGCAGCGACCAACAGGGATTCTATGGCTACACCTTC CASSDQQGFYGYTF
TRBD2 15 TRBJ2-2 TRBV11-1 few TGTGCCAGCAGCTTAACTAGCGGGGAGGTCGGGGAGCTGTTTTTT CASSLTSGEVGELFF
- 11 TRBJ2-5 TRBV2 - TGTGCCAGCAGTGGGGCAGAGACCCAGTACTTC CASSGAETQYF
- 11 TRBJ1-1 TRBV27 - TGTGCCAGCACCTACGGGAAGGAAGCTTTCTTT CASTYGKEAFF
TRBD1 15 TRBJ2-5 TRBV19 - TGTGCCAGTAGTATAGGGGGACAGGGGGTTTTGACCCAGTACTTC CASSIGGQGVLTQYF
- 13 TRBJ2-5 TRBV7-6 few TGTGCCAGCAGCTTAGCGGTGCGGGAGACCCAGTACTTC CASSLAVRETQYF
TRBD2 15 TRBJ2-3 TRBV18 - TGTGCCAGCTCACCTCTAGGGAGCGGGGCAGATACGCAGTATTTT CASSPLGSGADTQYF
TRBD1 13 TRBJ1-5 TRBV6-5 - TGTGCCAGCAGTTCAGGGGGTGGGCAGCCCCAGCATTTT CASSSGGGQPQHF
- 14 TRBJ1-6 TRBV5-1 - TGCGCCAGCAGCTTGACAGGGAATAATTCACCCCTCCACTTT CASSLTGNNSPLHF
- 14 TRBJ1-2 TRBV21-1 - TGTGCCAGCAGCTCACGGGACAGGGTTAGGGGCTACACCTTC CASSSRDRVRGYTF
- 12 TRBJ2-1 TRBV12-3/TRBV12-4 - TGTGCCAGCAGTTTAGGAGAGAATGAGCAGTTCTTC CASSLGENEQFF
TRBD2 16 TRBJ2-1 TRBV13 - TGTGCCAGCAGCTTACGGACTAGCGGGAGACCCAATGAGCAGTTCTTC CASSLRTSGRPNEQFF
TRBD2 16 TRBJ2-5 TRBV5-4 - TGTGCCAGCAGCTTGGGGCTAGCGGGGGGGCAAGAGACCCAGTACTTC CASSLGLAGGQETQYF
- 14 TRBJ2-3 TRBV11-3 - TGTGCCAGCAGCCCTGGGACTTTTGAAGATACGCAGTATTTT CASSPGTFEDTQYF
- 16 TRBJ2-7 TRBV7-2 few TGTGCCAGCAGCTCTTCCGGGGGTGGTTTCACCTACGAGCAGTACTTC CASSSSGGGFTYEQYF
- 19 TRBJ2-2 TRBV5-1 - TGCGCCAGCAGCCCTCCGAGTGGTAGAGGGAGTGGTCACACCGGGGAGCTGTTTTTT CASSPPSGRGSGHTGELFF
- 15 TRBJ1-4 TRBV28 - TGTGCCAGCAGTTTCTCGTACGTAGCTAATGAAAAACTGTTTTTT CASSFSYVANEKLFF
- 13 TRBJ1-1 TRBV12-3/TRBV12-4 - TGTGCCAGCAGTACTTCCGGGACAACTGAAGCTTTCTTT CASSTSGTTEAFF
- 13 TRBJ1-2 TRBV28 - TGTGCCAGCAGTTTATGGGACAGCTATGGCTACACCTTC CASSLWDSYGYTF
- 13 TRBJ1-2 TRBV15 - TGTGCCACCAGCAGAGGTACAGGGTATGGCTACACCTTC CATSRGTGYGYTF
TRBD2 17 TRBJ2-3 TRBV6-2/TRBV6-3 - TGTGCCAGCAGTTACTCGGGACTAGGGGTCCCCCTGGATACGCAGTATTTT CASSYSGLGVPLDTQYF
- 14 TRBJ2-1 TRBV5-1 - TGCGCCAGCAGCTTGGGGAGGGAGACGAATGAGCAGTTCTTC CASSLGRETNEQFF
TRBD1 13 TRBJ1-1 TRBV7-8 - TGTGCCAGCAGCGTCACAGGGGGCACTGAAGCTTTCTTT CASSVTGGTEAFF